Listed below are T cell receptor beta chains from one sample, sequenced in a study of shared clonotypes between healthy human individuals. Produced via immunoSEQ multiplex PCR; TCRdb's table is partial and in-frame only. The table shows roughly 1,500,000 clones, with about 98.5% occurring only once. The material sequenced was naive CD4+ T cells sorted from blood. The receptors were gathered from a young man in good health. The conserved cysteine and the conserved F or W are not part of the CDR3 here. The order of the fields is CDR3 protein, J gene, V gene.

CDR3: ASSAGLAAEQY; J: TRBJ2-7; V: TRBV5-1
CDR3: ASSETGQDSRTNTGELF; J: TRBJ2-2; V: TRBV9
CDR3: SVARGEKLF; J: TRBJ1-4; V: TRBV29-1
CDR3: ASSPSGISQETQY; J: TRBJ2-5; V: TRBV18
CDR3: ASVGIYEQY; J: TRBJ2-7; V: TRBV6-1
CDR3: ASSLSGIFHNEQF; J: TRBJ2-1; V: TRBV28
CDR3: ASSLVLPGLAGADTQY; J: TRBJ2-3; V: TRBV11-2
CDR3: ASSAMGDNVSGNTIY; J: TRBJ1-3; V: TRBV9
CDR3: ASSVSAGTGDHYGYT; J: TRBJ1-2; V: TRBV9
CDR3: ASRLAGSSYEQY; J: TRBJ2-7; V: TRBV7-2
CDR3: ASSARLAGTTGELF; J: TRBJ2-2; V: TRBV5-1